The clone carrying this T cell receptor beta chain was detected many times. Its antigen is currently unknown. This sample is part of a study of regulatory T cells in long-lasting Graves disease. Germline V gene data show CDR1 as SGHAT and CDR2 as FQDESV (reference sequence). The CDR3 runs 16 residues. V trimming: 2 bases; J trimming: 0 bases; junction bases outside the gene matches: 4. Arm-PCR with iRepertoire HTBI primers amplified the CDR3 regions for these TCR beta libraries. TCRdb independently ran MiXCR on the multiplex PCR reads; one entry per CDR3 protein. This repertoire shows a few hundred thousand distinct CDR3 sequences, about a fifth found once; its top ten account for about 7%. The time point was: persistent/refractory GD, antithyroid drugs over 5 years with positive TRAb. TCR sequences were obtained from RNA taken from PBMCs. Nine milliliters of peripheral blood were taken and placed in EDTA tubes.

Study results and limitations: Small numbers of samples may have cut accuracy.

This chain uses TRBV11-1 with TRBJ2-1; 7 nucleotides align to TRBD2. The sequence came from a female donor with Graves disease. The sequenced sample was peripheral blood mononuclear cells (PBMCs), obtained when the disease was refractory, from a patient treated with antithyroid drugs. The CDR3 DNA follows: TGTGCCAGCAGCTTATGGGGCGGGAGCTCCTACAATGAGCAGTTCTTC. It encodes CASSLWGGSSYNEQFF.